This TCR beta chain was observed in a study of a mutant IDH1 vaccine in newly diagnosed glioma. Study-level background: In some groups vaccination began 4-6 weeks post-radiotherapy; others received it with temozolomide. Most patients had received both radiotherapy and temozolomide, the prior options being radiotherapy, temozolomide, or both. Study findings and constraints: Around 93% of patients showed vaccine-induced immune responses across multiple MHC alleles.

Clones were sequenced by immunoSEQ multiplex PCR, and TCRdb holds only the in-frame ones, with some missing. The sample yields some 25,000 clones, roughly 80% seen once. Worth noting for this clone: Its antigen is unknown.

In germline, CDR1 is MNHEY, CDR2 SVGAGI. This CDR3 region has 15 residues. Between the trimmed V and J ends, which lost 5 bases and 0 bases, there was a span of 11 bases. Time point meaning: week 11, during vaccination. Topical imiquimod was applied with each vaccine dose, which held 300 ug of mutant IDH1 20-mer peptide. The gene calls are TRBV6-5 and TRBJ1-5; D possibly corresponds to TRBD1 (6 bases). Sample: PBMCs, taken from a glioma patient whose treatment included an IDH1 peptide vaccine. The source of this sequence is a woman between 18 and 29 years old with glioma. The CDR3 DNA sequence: TGTGCCAGCAGTCGGACAGTGTATAGCAATCAGCCCCAGCATTTT. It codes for CASSRTVYSNQPQHF.